These 9 T cell receptor beta chains came from one sample sequenced in a study of T cells in Graves' hyperthyroidism and ophthalmopathy. Amplified regions were TCR beta CDR3 sequences from RNA transcripts. The HTBI primer set served for first-round RT-PCR of the TCR CDR3. TCRdb re-derived calls from the multiplex PCR reads in MiXCR, one entry per CDR3 protein. The table includes about 500,000 distinct CDR3 sequences, 35% to 50% detected once. The sample was peripheral blood or thyroid tissue (not recorded which). These receptors were collected from an adult woman with Graves' disease, either hyperthyroidism or ophthalmopathy (not recorded which).

This chain uses TRBV7-8 with TRBJ1-2; 7 bases agree with TRBD1. There are 16 residues in the CDR3. Losses at the gene ends were 1 base for V and 6 bases for J; bases not matched to a gene: 11. Per germline, CDR1 SGHVS and CDR2 FQNEAQ. DNA of the CDR3: TGTGCCAGCAGCTTAGATTTCGAGCCAGGGGGAGATGGCTACACCTTC. It codes for CASSLDFEPGGDGYTF. The full variable domain, completed using reference TRBV7-8 and TRBJ1-2, is GAGVSQSPRYKVAKRGQDVALRCDPISGHVSLFWYQQALGQGPEFLTYFQNEAQLDKSGLPSDRFFAERPEGSVSTLKIQRTQQEDSAVYLCASSLDFEPGGDGYTFGSGTRLTVV.

This chain joins TRBV29-1 and TRBJ2-7; D unclear. Germline lookup yields CDR1 SQVTM and CDR2 ANQGSEA. Trimming shortened V by 3 bases and J by 4 bases, and 10 bases separated the two germline ends. This CDR3 is built from 12 residues. The CDR3 DNA reads as TGCAGCGTTGATAGGGTTGGGTACGAGCAGTACTTC. The encoded protein is CSVDRVGYEQYF.

This chain connects TRBV4-3 to TRBJ2-3; 9 bases map to TRBD2. CDR1 and CDR2 (germline): LGHNA, YSLEER. The J segment lost 6 bases and the V segment lost 5 bases, leaving 12 bases of the junction unmatched. The CDR3 runs 16 residues. The CDR3 region is CASSYGASGNVDTQYF. The CDR3, as DNA: TGCGCCAGCAGCTACGGAGCTAGCGGGAATGTGGATACGCAGTATTTT.

This clonotype has a single count. The chain uses TRBV7-9 and TRBJ2-5; the match to TRBD1 covers 8 bases. V lost 5 bases and J lost 9; bases outside the gene matches: 11. This CDR3 spans 14 amino acids. Germline V lookup: CDR1 SEHNR, CDR2 FQNEAQ (reference sequence). The CDR3 DNA sequence: TGTGCCAGCAGCGGACAGGGTGGCAATCAGCCCCAGTACTTC. This encodes CASSGQGGNQPQYF.

This clonotype was detected ten times or more. The CDR3 nucleotides are TGTGCCAGCAGCCCGGGACTCTTCGGCTACACCTTC. This encodes CASSPGLFGYTF. The chain has TRBV11-2 and TRBJ1-2; D possibly corresponds to TRBD1 (5 bases). Trimming took 5 bases from V and 8 from J, leaving 12 bases between them. The CDR3 totals 12 residues. Germline V lookup: CDR1 SGHAT, CDR2 FQNNGV.

This clonotype was seen a few times. The gene calls are TRBV25-1 and TRBJ1-4; 11 nucleotides line up with TRBD1. Looked up from germline, CDR1 is MGHDK and CDR2 is SYGVNS. After removal of 9 bases from V and 8 bases from J, the junction contained 5 bases not matched to a gene. This CDR3 spans 13 amino acids. The CDR3 here is CASTRDRGEKLFF. The CDR3 DNA reads as TGTGCCAGTACCCGGGACAGGGGGGAAAAACTGTTTTTT.

There are many counts of this clonotype. V and J are TRBV9 and TRBJ2-2, with 9 nucleotides matching TRBD2. The CDR3 contains 17 residues. Germline V gene sequence: CDR1 SGDLS, CDR2 YYNGEE. The V and J ends lost 2 bases and 7 bases, in that order; junction bases with no gene match: 12. The CDR3 here is CASSVSNAGGPNGELFF. Here the CDR3 DNA reads TGTGCCAGCAGCGTTTCTAACGCGGGAGGGCCTAACGGGGAGCTGTTTTTT.

This clonotype turned up a few times. This chain links TRBV29-1 with TRBJ1-2, with 7 bases matching TRBD1. The CDR3 covers 15 residues. The J segment lost 4 bases and the V segment lost 1 base, leaving 9 bases of the junction unmatched. Germline V gives CDR1 SQVTM, CDR2 ANQGSEA. As DNA, the CDR3 is TGCAGCGTTGAAGGCCTTGGACAGGCGGCCTATGGCTACACCTTC. It encodes CSVEGLGQAAYGYTF. Using reference TRBV29-1 and TRBJ1-2 for the parts outside the CDR3, the full variable domain is SAVISQKPSRDICQRGTSLTIQCQVDSQVTMMFWYRQQPGQSLTLIATANQGSEATYESGFVIDKFPISRPNLTFSTLTVSNMSPEDSSIYLCSVEGLGQAAYGYTFGSGTRLTVV.

V usage is TRBV2 and J usage is TRBJ1-2; D is possibly TRBD1 (6 bases). Germline CDR1 is SNHLY and CDR2 is FYNNEI. The CDR3 has 12 residues. Here the CDR3 DNA reads TGTGCTGGCAGGGGAGGGACCTATGGCTACACCTTC. Translation: CAGRGGTYGYTF.